The 5 T cell receptor beta chains below all came from one sample that was sequenced in a study of OX40 agonist ivuxolimab in advanced cancers. Here immunoSEQ multiplex PCR was the method, and the copy in TCRdb shows in-frame clones only, minus some. The sample lists about 43,000 clones; 75% to 90% were seen once. Source: CD4+ or CD8+ T cells sorted from blood, taken in a trial of the OX40 agonist ivuxolimab. These receptors all come from an adult with an advanced solid tumor such as melanoma, head and neck, liver or kidney cancer.

This clone was seen just once. The CDR3: CASSAYTGEQYF. The DNA of the CDR3 is TGTGCCAGCAGCGCCTACACCGGCGAGCAGTACTTC. The chain is built from TRBV9 and TRBJ2-7; D unclear. The CDR3 is 12 amino acids. V lost 3 bases, J lost 6 bases, and 10 bases lay in between. The germline V gene encodes CDR1 SGDLS and CDR2 YYNGEE.

This sequence joins TRBV6-5 and TRBJ2-2; TRBD2 matches 8 bases. The CDR3 is 15 amino acids. CDR1 and CDR2 (germline): MNHEY, SVGAGI. V was clipped by 6 bases and J by 6 bases; unmatched bases: 9. CDR3 in amino acids: CASRLAGMTPGELFF. CDR3 sequence (DNA): TGTGCCAGCAGATTAGCGGGAATGACACCCGGGGAGCTGTTTTTT.

V is TRBV5-1 and J is TRBJ2-5, with 7 bases aligning to TRBD1. The CDR3 is 13 residues long. J lost 2 bases, V lost 5 bases, and 3 bases had no gene match. Germline V lookup: CDR1 SGHRS, CDR2 YFSETQ. CDR3: CASRLTGQETQYF. The DNA of the CDR3 is TGCGCCAGCAGATTGACAGGGCAAGAGACCCAGTACTTC.

V and J are TRBV6-4 and TRBJ1-3, with D hard to call. Germline V gene data show CDR1 as MRHNA and CDR2 as SNTAGT. The CDR3 consists of 16 residues. Deletions cut 4 bases from V and 0 bases from J, with 13 bases between. The CDR3 protein is CASSGGQPASGNTIYF. DNA of the CDR3: TGTGCCAGCAGTGGTGGGCAGCCGGCCTCTGGAAACACCATATATTTT.

The chain uses TRBV5-5 and TRBJ2-6; D unresolved. Trimming pared 4 bases from V and 0 bases from J, leaving 11 bases between. CDR3 length: 16 amino acids. CDR1 and CDR2 from the germline V gene are SGHKS and YYEKEE (reference sequence). CDR3: CASSPRVDSGANVLTF. The CDR3 nucleotides read TGTGCCAGCAGCCCTAGGGTCGACTCTGGGGCCAACGTCCTGACTTTC.